The 19 T cell receptor beta chains given below trace back to one sample, sequenced in a study of response to subunit inactivated influenza vaccine. MiXCR, applied by TCRdb to the RT-PCR reads, yields one record per CDR3 protein. The sample has 450,000 to 500,000 distinct CDR3 sequences; 10% to 11% are singletons. The sample was PBMCs from blood, taken 45 days after vaccination. These receptors all come from a man in his fifties or sixties who received an inactivated influenza vaccine.

The rearrangement links TRBV12-3 or TRBV12-4 to TRBJ2-5; D may correspond to TRBD1 or TRBD2 (5 bases each). V was cut by 6 bases and J by 5 bases, with 22 bases left in between. This CDR3 comprises 16 residues. CDR3 protein: CASSRAPRLGRETQYF. The CDR3 coding sequence is TGTGCCAGCAGCCGAGCACCTAGACTGGGACGTGAGACCCAGTACTTC.

This clonotype has a handful of counts. The chain employs TRBV7-2 and TRBJ1-2; unclear D gene. CDR3 size: 13 residues. V lost 3 bases to trimming and J lost 0 bases, with 5 bases between them. Germline lookup yields CDR1 SGHTA and CDR2 FQGNSA. CDR3 nucleotide sequence: TGTGCCAGCAGCTTTTCCTCTAACTATGGCTACACCTTC. The encoded protein is CASSFSSNYGYTF.

The chain carries TRBV5-4 and TRBJ2-7, with D uncertain. The CDR3 is made up of 15 amino acids. Trimming left V 0 bases short and J 6 bases short, with 16 bases between. The germline V gene encodes CDR1 SGHNT and CDR2 YYREEE (reference sequence). The DNA of the CDR3 is TGTGCCAGCAGCTTGGGTCGGCTAGGCGGTCGCGAGCAGTACTTC. Encoded protein: CASSLGRLGGREQYF.

This clonotype was picked up many times. The chain combines TRBV10-3 with TRBJ2-3; 9 bases line up with TRBD2. The germline gives CDR1 ENHRY, CDR2 SYGVKD. V lost 7 bases to trimming and J lost 0 bases; unmatched junction nucleotides: 8. The CDR3 spans 16 residues. The CDR3 region has the DNA TGTGCCATCACGGGGTCTAGCGGGGCTAGCACAGATACGCAGTATTTT. This codes for CAITGSSGASTDTQYF.

The chain uses TRBV4-2 and TRBJ2-7; 8 nucleotides align to TRBD2. Germline V gene lookup returns CDR1 LGHNA and CDR2 YNFKEQ. CDR3 length equals 15 residues. The ends lost 8 bases at V and 2 bases at J; junction bases unmatched: 11. The CDR3 DNA reads as TGTGCCAGCTCCACGACTAGCGATTTGACCTACGAGCAGTACTTC. This encodes CASSTTSDLTYEQYF.

This clonotype has more than one count but fewer than ten. A read error may be the cause here, since a much bigger clone is one base away. The chain uses TRBV7-2 and TRBJ2-1; 7 nucleotides align to TRBD2. The CDR3 spans 14 residues. The germline gives CDR1 SGHTA, CDR2 FQGNSA. The trim removed 0 bases at V and 6 bases at J, leaving 2 bases unmatched. In nucleotides, the CDR3 is TGTGCCAGCAGCTTAGCGGGGGGGTTCAATGAGCAGTTCTTC. It codes for CASSLAGGFNEQFF.

The chain carries TRBV6-2 or TRBV6-3 and TRBJ2-1; the D gene is possibly TRBD2 (5 bases). Germline CDR1 reads MNHEY; CDR2 reads SVGEGT. Trimming removed 1 base from V and 0 bases from J, with 7 bases in between. CDR3 length equals 15 residues. The CDR3 DNA reads TGTGCCAGCAGTTACTTTGGGAGCTCCTACAATGAGCAGTTCTTC. This translates into CASSYFGSSYNEQFF.

The chain links TRBV3-1 to TRBJ1-2; D is unclear. Germline-derived CDR1 and CDR2 are LGHDT and YNNKEL (reference sequence). V was trimmed by 2 bases and J by 6 bases, leaving 13 bases between them. The CDR3 covers 14 residues. This CDR3 is CASSQSDTMDGYTF. The CDR3 DNA follows: TGTGCCAGCAGCCAATCAGACACCATGGATGGCTACACCTTC.

In its sample, this clonotype was seen many times. J is TRBJ2-1 and V is TRBV6-2 or TRBV6-3; 13 bases are shared with TRBD2. The CDR3 extends over 14 amino acids. The V gene's germline CDR1 is MNHEY and CDR2 SVGEGT. V shed 7 bases and J 7 bases; nucleotides not matched to a gene: 4. The CDR3 protein is CASTGTSGENEQFF. In DNA form, the CDR3 reads TGTGCCAGCACAGGGACTAGCGGGGAAAATGAGCAGTTCTTC.

Here the CDR3 reads CASSLAASGGLETQYF. The CDR3, as DNA: TGCGCCAGCAGCTTGGCCGCTAGCGGGGGGTTGGAGACCCAGTACTTC. This chain links TRBV5-1 with TRBJ2-5; 11 positions agree with TRBD2. Germline-derived CDR1 and CDR2 are SGHRS and YFSETQ. This CDR3 has 16 amino acids. Trimming took 0 bases from V and 5 from J; bases not matched to a gene: 6.

On this clonotype itself: Possible read error: a much larger clone is one base away. The chain uses TRBV12-3 or TRBV12-4 and TRBJ2-3; TRBD2 might be the D (5 bases). The CDR3 has 14 amino acids. CDR3 sequence reads: CASSRLADTDTQDF. CDR3 in DNA: TGTGCCAGCAGTCGGCTAGCAGACACAGATACGCAGGATTTT.

This clonotype was picked up a small number of times. The chain combines TRBV20-1 with TRBJ2-2, with TRBD2 identical over 9 bases. V dropped 6 bases and J dropped 0; count of bases not matched to a gene: 11. The CDR3 covers 17 residues. Germline V CDR1 and CDR2: DFQATT, SNEGSKA (reference sequence). The CDR3 DNA reads as TGCAGTGCCAGAAACCTAGCGGGATTCGCGAACACCGGGGAGCTGTTTTTT. It encodes CSARNLAGFANTGELFF.

This clonotype was picked up many times. V usage is TRBV20-1 and J usage is TRBJ2-7; TRBD1 aligns across 7 bases. V shed 6 bases, J shed 0 bases, and the junction held 11 bases outside the gene matches. Germline values: CDR1 DFQATT, CDR2 SNEGSKA (reference sequence). This CDR3 is built from 15 residues. CDR3 amino acids: CSAEDRLGNSYEQYF. The CDR3 DNA reads as TGCAGTGCCGAGGACAGGCTAGGGAACTCCTACGAGCAGTACTTC.

This clonotype was seen a handful of times. V gene TRBV5-1 combines with J gene TRBJ2-7; no reliable D call. CDR3 size: 13 residues. Germline loops: CDR1 SGHRS, CDR2 YFSETQ. The V end was cut by 0 bases, the J end by 6 bases, with 10 bases between. The CDR3 sequence is CASSLGTVGEQYF. The CDR3 DNA reads as TGCGCCAGCAGCTTGGGCACAGTGGGCGAGCAGTACTTC.

In this sample, this clonotype turned up a few times. The CDR3 DNA sequence: TGTGCCAGCAGTCAGGCCTATGGCTACACCTTC. Residues: CASSQAYGYTF. The chain carries TRBV12-3 or TRBV12-4 and TRBJ1-2; D is ambiguous. The CDR3 has 11 residues. The V and J ends lost 5 bases and 4 bases respectively, with 5 bases between them.

This clonotype was counted only a few times. The V call is TRBV15, the J call TRBJ2-1; D gene unclear. The ends were cut back, 3 bases at V and 5 bases at J, with 14 bases in the middle. Germline V gene data show CDR1 as LNHNV and CDR2 as YYDKDF (reference sequence). The CDR3 has 15 amino acids. CDR3 nucleotide sequence: TGTGCCACCAGCAGGGTAGGGTCGTCGAACAATGAGCAGTTCTTC. Residues: CATSRVGSSNNEQFF.

This clonotype has at least ten counts. The CDR3 loop reads CASTPTDRNSYEQYF. DNA of the CDR3: TGCGCCAGCACCCCGACTGACCGAAACTCCTACGAGCAGTACTTC. This rearrangement joins TRBV5-1 to TRBJ2-7; no firm D call. The CDR3 consists of 15 residues. Per germline, CDR1 SGHRS and CDR2 YFSETQ. V was shortened by 6 bases and J by 0 bases, with 16 bases between the two germline ends.

There are a few counts of this clonotype. The rearrangement links TRBV6-5 to TRBJ2-7; D call uncertain. Germline CDR1 and CDR2: MNHEY and SVGAGI. There are 14 residues in the CDR3. V lost 0 bases and J lost 3, with 9 bases in between. This CDR3 is CASSYSMRNYEQYF. The CDR3 DNA reads TGTGCCAGCAGTTACTCGATGCGAAACTACGAGCAGTACTTC.

The chain joins TRBV20-1 to TRBJ2-7; 7 positions match TRBD1. This CDR3 spans 14 amino acids. Germline CDR1 and CDR2: DFQATT and SNEGSKA (reference sequence). V dropped 6 bases and J dropped 3; count of bases not matched to a gene: 11. The CDR3 DNA reads as TGCAGTGCCAACCGGTTAGCAGGGGGCTACGAGCAGTACTTC. Its protein product is CSANRLAGGYEQYF.